A selection of T cell receptor beta chains follows, all from one sample in a study of T cell repertoires in cytomegalovirus infection. TCRdb recomputed calls from the reads with MiXCR, one row per CDR3 protein. The sample lists about 740,000 distinct CDR3 sequences, approximately 40% occurring once. The sequenced material came from PBMCs. Receptors were obtained from a human donor in good health (CMV status not recorded). Some clones in this sample may be carry-over from other donors' samples. Both conserved end residues are part of each CDR3. A D gene is named only where the DNA matches it firmly. Not every row has a clone size; where given, it reads once, few, many or a size class.

CDR3 protein,CDR3 DNA,D gene,CDR3 length,V gene,J gene,clone size
CASSWSGGSGQFF,TGTGCCAGCAGCTGGTCGGGGGGGAGCGGGCAGTTCTTC,TRBD2,13,TRBV7-2,TRBJ2-1,few
CASTISTGAATGEQYF,TGTGCCAGCACCATTTCAACAGGGGCGGCTACAGGAGAGCAGTACTTC,TRBD1,16,TRBV28,TRBJ2-7,.
CASSLFPVTGELFF,TGTGCCAGCAGCTTATTCCCCGTCACCGGGGAGCTGTTTTTT,.,14,TRBV7-2,TRBJ2-2,few
CASSSVREKLFF,TGTGCCAGCAGTTCTGTCAGGGAAAAACTGTTTTTT,.,12,TRBV28,TRBJ1-4,once
CASSPLQWSGGRVNEQFF,TGTGCCAGCAGTCCCTTACAATGGTCTGGCGGGAGGGTTAATGAGCAGTTCTTC,TRBD2,18,TRBV28,TRBJ2-1,once
CASSPYSPYNEQFF,TGTGCCAGCAGCCCATACAGCCCCTACAATGAGCAGTTCTTC,.,14,TRBV7-6,TRBJ2-1,many
CSARENTEAFF,TGCAGCGCCCGAGAGAACACTGAAGCTTTCTTT,.,11,TRBV29-1,TRBJ1-1,few
CASSDGAGSYNEQFF,TGTGCCAGCAGTGACGGGGCAGGAAGCTACAATGAGCAGTTCTTC,.,15,TRBV6-4,TRBJ2-1,few
CASSRTGTGYTDTQYF,TGCGCCAGCAGCCGAACCGGGACAGGGTACACAGATACGCAGTATTTT,TRBD1,16,TRBV5-1,TRBJ2-3,.
CASSAEGYEQYF,TGTGCCAGCAGCGCTGAGGGGTACGAGCAGTACTTC,.,12,TRBV7-9,TRBJ2-7,many
CASSYVGGGNIQYF,TGTGCCAGCAGTTATGTGGGCGGAGGTAACATTCAGTACTTC,.,14,TRBV19,TRBJ2-4,.
CASSLKTVDYEQYF,TGTGCCAGCAGCTTAAAGACGGTCGACTACGAGCAGTACTTC,.,14,TRBV7-8,TRBJ2-7,.
CASSIGAGYTDTQYF,TGTGCCAGTAGTATAGGGGCAGGGTACACAGATACGCAGTATTTT,.,15,TRBV19,TRBJ2-3,.
CASSQNSNTGELFF,TGTGCCAGCAGCCAAAATTCGAACACCGGGGAGCTGTTTTTT,.,14,TRBV7-8,TRBJ2-2,few
CASSLEQDTGELFF,TGTGCCAGCAGCTTAGAACAAGACACCGGGGAGCTGTTTTTT,.,14,TRBV11-2,TRBJ2-2,.
CASSFRQTNQPQHF,TGTGCCAGCAGCTTCCGACAGACAAATCAGCCCCAGCATTTT,.,14,TRBV7-2,TRBJ1-5,many
CASSESGVGSNQPQHF,TGTGCCAGCAGTGAGTCAGGGGTCGGTAGCAATCAGCCCCAGCATTTT,.,16,TRBV6-4,TRBJ1-5,.
CASSLVKNIQYF,TGTGCCAGCAGTTTAGTAAAAAACATTCAGTACTTC,.,12,TRBV28,TRBJ2-4,.
CASSTPPGGLVSGETQYF,TGCGCCAGCAGCACTCCCCCAGGGGGACTAGTCTCCGGAGAGACCCAGTACTTC,.,18,TRBV7-2,TRBJ2-5,.
CASSLSILMIEQYF,TGTGCCAGCAGCTTATCTATACTTATGATCGAGCAGTACTTC,.,14,TRBV7-8,TRBJ2-7,few
CASSTRPHGYTF,TGTGCCAGCAGCACGAGGCCCCATGGCTACACCTTC,.,12,TRBV28,TRBJ1-2,.
CASSLGEGFEETQYF,TGTGCCAGCAGTTTAGGCGAGGGGTTTGAAGAGACCCAGTACTTC,.,15,TRBV12-3/TRBV12-4,TRBJ2-5,few
CASSLLSRGAQLNSPLHF,TGTGCCAGCAGTTTATTAAGTCGGGGGGCGCAGCTTAATTCACCCCTCCACTTT,.,18,TRBV27,TRBJ1-6,.
CSARAGAYGYTF,TGCAGTGCTAGAGCAGGAGCCTATGGCTACACCTTC,.,12,TRBV20-1,TRBJ1-2,.
CASSLDGRGLITEQFF,TGTGCCAGCAGCTTAGATGGCAGGGGGCTCATTACTGAGCAGTTCTTC,TRBD1,16,TRBV7-6,TRBJ2-1,few
CASSAEPLSPLHF,TGTGCCAGCAGCGCAGAACCACTATCACCCCTCCACTTT,.,13,TRBV7-6,TRBJ1-6,few
CSAPRGTGGEKLFF,TGCAGTGCTCCGCGGGGGACAGGGGGTGAAAAACTGTTTTTT,TRBD1,14,TRBV20-1,TRBJ1-4,few
CASSEAMAYGNTIYF,TGTGCCAGCAGTGAAGCGATGGCATACGGAAACACCATATATTTT,.,15,TRBV2,TRBJ1-3,.
CASSLEGGSGRQYF,TGTGCCAGCAGTTTAGAAGGGGGGAGCGGGAGGCAGTACTTC,TRBD2,14,TRBV28,TRBJ2-7,few
CASTTGTGGSPLHF,TGTGCCAGCACCACCGGGACAGGGGGTTCACCCCTCCACTTT,TRBD1,14,TRBV7-6,TRBJ1-6,few
CASSLARRPNPGELFF,TGTGCCAGCAGCTTAGCTCGCAGGCCTAACCCCGGGGAGCTGTTTTTT,.,16,TRBV7-2,TRBJ2-2,.
CASSEDQELNTEAFF,TGTGCCAGCAGTGAAGATCAGGAACTGAACACTGAAGCTTTCTTT,.,15,TRBV2,TRBJ1-1,once
CASSTTGQGLQPQHF,TGTGCCAGCAGTACCACCGGACAGGGCCTTCAGCCCCAGCATTTT,TRBD1,15,TRBV28,TRBJ1-5,few
CASKIGEIDTEAFF,TGTGCCAGCAAAATAGGGGAGATCGACACTGAAGCTTTCTTT,.,14,TRBV25-1,TRBJ1-1,few
CASSLARRAGGPNNEQFF,TGTGCCAGCAGTTTAGCCCGTCGGGCGGGAGGGCCAAACAATGAGCAGTTCTTC,TRBD2,18,TRBV28,TRBJ2-1,few
CASSLGRGGDF,TGTGCCAGCAGCTTAGGGAGGGGAGGAGATTTC,.,11,TRBV7-6,TRBJ2-5,many
CSVPAFSEAFF,TGCAGCGTCCCAGCTTTCAGTGAAGCTTTCTTT,.,11,TRBV29-1,TRBJ1-1,.
CSARKLAGGRIEQFF,TGCAGTGCTAGAAAACTAGCGGGAGGGCGTATTGAGCAGTTCTTC,TRBD2,15,TRBV20-1,TRBJ2-1,.
CSASRTGMKNTEAFF,TGCAGTGCTAGTAGGACAGGGATGAAAAACACTGAAGCTTTCTTT,TRBD1,15,TRBV20-1,TRBJ1-1,.
CASSSSSTSGRYEQYF,TGTGCCAGCAGCTCTTCCTCGACTAGCGGGAGGTACGAGCAGTACTTC,TRBD2,16,TRBV7-2,TRBJ2-7,.
CASTLTGIGQPQHF,TGTGCCAGCACCTTAACAGGGATCGGACAGCCCCAGCATTTT,.,14,TRBV12-3/TRBV12-4,TRBJ1-5,many
CASTTGNEQFF,TGTGCCAGTACCACAGGCAATGAGCAGTTCTTC,.,11,TRBV19,TRBJ2-1,.
CASSFVGDTTSTDKQYF,TGTGCCAGCAGTTTCGTGGGGGACACAACTAGCACAGATAAGCAGTATTTT,.,17,TRBV28,TRBJ2-3,.
CASRPLVGQGIHEQYF,TGTGCCAGCAGACCTTTGGTCGGACAGGGTATCCACGAGCAGTACTTC,TRBD1,16,TRBV7-2,TRBJ2-7,few
CSSSFGWGGKLFF,TGTTCCAGCAGCTTTGGATGGGGTGGTAAACTGTTTTTT,.,13,TRBV7-2,TRBJ1-4,.
CASSLILVGNEQFF,TGTGCCAGCAGCTTAATTCTCGTGGGGAATGAGCAGTTCTTC,.,14,TRBV7-2,TRBJ2-1,many
CASSFGQGNGYTF,TGTGCCAGCAGCTTCGGACAGGGAAATGGCTACACCTTC,TRBD1,13,TRBV11-1,TRBJ1-2,few
CASRTSYNEQFF,TGTGCCAGCAGGACTTCCTACAATGAGCAGTTCTTC,.,12,TRBV6-1,TRBJ2-1,many
CASSTRGRRDTEAFF,TGTGCCAGCAGTACCCGGGGACGTAGGGACACTGAAGCTTTCTTT,.,15,TRBV12-3/TRBV12-4,TRBJ1-1,.